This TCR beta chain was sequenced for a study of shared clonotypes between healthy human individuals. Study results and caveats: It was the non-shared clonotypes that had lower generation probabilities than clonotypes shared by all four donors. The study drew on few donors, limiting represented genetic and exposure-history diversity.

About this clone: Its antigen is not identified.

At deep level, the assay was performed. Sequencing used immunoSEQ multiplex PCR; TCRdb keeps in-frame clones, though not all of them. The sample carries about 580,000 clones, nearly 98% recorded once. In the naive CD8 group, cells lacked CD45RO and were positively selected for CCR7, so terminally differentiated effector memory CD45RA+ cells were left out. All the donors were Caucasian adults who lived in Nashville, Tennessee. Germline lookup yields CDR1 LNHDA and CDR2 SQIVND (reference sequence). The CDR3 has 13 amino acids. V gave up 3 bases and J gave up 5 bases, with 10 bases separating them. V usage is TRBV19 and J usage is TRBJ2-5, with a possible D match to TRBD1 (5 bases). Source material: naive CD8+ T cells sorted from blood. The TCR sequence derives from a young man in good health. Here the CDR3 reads CASSMAGWETQYF. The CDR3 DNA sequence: TGTGCCAGTAGTATGGCAGGGTGGGAGACCCAGTACTTC.